The clone carrying this TCR beta chain turned up a few times. Looked up from germline, CDR1 is LGHNA and CDR2 is YNFKEQ. J lost 9 bases, V lost 0 bases, and 8 bases had no gene match. The CDR3 is made up of 15 amino acids. These data are taken from a study of blood T cell repertoires in COVID-19. Overall study context: Nucleic acid was either cDNA or gDNA, and it came from T cells, B-cell-depleted T cells, or PBMCs.

Source study methods: The assay estimated nucleated cells by amplifying reference gene primers. Only in-frame clones appear in the TCRdb table, and some are missing; sequencing was by immunoSEQ multiplex PCR. Clone size and the V and J calls come from that table; the DNA yielded D and trimming. The sample records over 40,000 clones, roughly 88% being singletons. This clonotype originated in a human donor in a cohort sampled during active COVID-19. The chain joins TRBV4-2 to TRBJ1-5, with TRBD1 matching 7 bases. The sequenced sample consisted of peripheral blood. For the CDR3, the DNA is TGTGCCAGCAGCCAAGAGACAGGGAATAGGCGGCCCCAGCATTTT. Its translation is CASSQETGNRRPQHF.